This T cell receptor (beta chain) derives from a study of T cell changes during pregnancy in multiple sclerosis. TCRdb keeps only in-frame clones here, not all; method: immunoSEQ multiplex PCR. The sample contains nearly 45,000 clones, approximately 96% of which appear only once. The clonotype originates from a female donor with multiple sclerosis, enrolled in a pregnancy study. Material: peripheral blood, obtained in the second trimester of pregnancy.

This CDR3 is CASSFRGPLGRADPDTQYF. The CDR3 nucleotides are TGTGCCAGCAGCTTTAGAGGTCCTCTGGGGAGGGCCGATCCAGATACGCAGTATTTT. The chain links TRBV11-2 to TRBJ2-3, with 7 bases matching TRBD2. The J segment lost 4 bases and the V segment lost 3 bases, leaving 19 bases of the junction unmatched. Germline CDR1 and CDR2: SGHAT and FQNNGV. The CDR3 is 19 amino acids.